This is a list of T cell receptor beta chains from one sample in a study of T cell repertoires in cytomegalovirus infection. MiXCR, applied by TCRdb to the reads, yields one record per CDR3 protein. The sample yields around 300,000 distinct CDR3 sequences, more than 20% seen once. Input material: PBMCs. Receptor source: a human donor in good health (CMV status not recorded). Some clones in this sample may be carry-over from other donors' samples. CDR3s include the opening cysteine and the closing phenylalanine or tryptophan. A D gene is named only where the DNA matches it firmly. The size of a clone is reported for some rows only, either as once, few or many, or as a class for expanded clones.

>TRBJ2-2|NA|TRBV5-5|NA
TGTGCCAGCAGCTGGAGGGGGAACACCGGGGAGCTGTTTTTT
CASSWRGNTGELFF
>TRBJ2-2|NA|TRBV6-6|NA
TGTGCCAGCACCCTAATTCCCGGGGAGCTGTTTTTT
CASTLIPGELFF
>TRBJ1-4|NA|TRBV19|once
TGTGCCAGCACCGCAGGGAGGTTAACTAATGAAAAACTGTTTTTT
CASTAGRLTNEKLFF
>TRBJ2-7|TRBD1|TRBV19|NA
TGTGCCAGTAGAACCGGGACAGGCTACGAGCAGTACTTC
CASRTGTGYEQYF
>TRBJ2-5|TRBD1|TRBV28|few
TGTGCCACCAGATCGACAGGGCAAGAGACCCAGTACTTC
CATRSTGQETQYF
>TRBJ1-2|NA|TRBV12-3/TRBV12-4|NA
TGTGCCAGCACCTCTGGGACGTCCGATGGCTACACCTTC
CASTSGTSDGYTF
>TRBJ2-7|NA|TRBV7-8|many
TGTGCCAGCAGCTGGAGTCTAAGCTCCTACGAGCAGTACTTC
CASSWSLSSYEQYF
>TRBJ1-2|NA|TRBV10-3|NA
TGTGCCATCACCAGTACAGCCATTGGGTATGGCTACACCTTC
CAITSTAIGYGYTF
>TRBJ2-1|NA|TRBV28|few
TGTGCCAGCAGCCGGAAGCTTGAGCAGTTCTTC
CASSRKLEQFF
>TRBJ1-1|NA|TRBV20-1|few
TGCAGTGCTAGACCCCGTGTCAGGGAAAACACTGAAGCTTTCTTT
CSARPRVRENTEAFF
>TRBJ2-2|NA|TRBV28|few
TGTGCCAGCAGTTTCTTTTTCGGCGGATCGAACACCGGGGAGCTGTTTTTT
CASSFFFGGSNTGELFF
>TRBJ2-5|NA|TRBV7-9|few
TGTGCCAGCAGCTTAGCCCAGGATCAAGAGACCCAGTACTTC
CASSLAQDQETQYF
>TRBJ1-6|NA|TRBV28|NA
TGTGCCAGCAGTAACCGGGACCGACCGGGTTCACCCCTCCACTTT
CASSNRDRPGSPLHF
>TRBJ1-2|TRBD1|TRBV28|NA
TGTGCCAGCAGTTTTAGACCGGGACAGGGACCTGCCGGCTACACCTTC
CASSFRPGQGPAGYTF
>TRBJ1-5|TRBD1|TRBV19|once
TGTGCCAGTAGCGGAGGGACAGACCTTAGCAATCAGCCCCAGCATTTT
CASSGGTDLSNQPQHF
>TRBJ1-2|NA|TRBV20-1|NA
TGCAGTGCTAGCGCAGGGAATGGCTACACCTTC
CSASAGNGYTF
>TRBJ2-7|TRBD1|TRBV11-2|NA
TGTGCCAGCAGATATCCGGGACAGGGGTACGAGCAGTACTTC
CASRYPGQGYEQYF
>TRBJ1-5|TRBD1|TRBV7-2|many
TGTGCCAGCAGCCCAGGGACAGGGTCTACTCAGCCCCAGCATTTT
CASSPGTGSTQPQHF
>TRBJ2-1|TRBD2|TRBV7-6|many
TGTGCCAGCAGCCGCCGGACTAGCGGGTTGGGTGAGCAGTTCTTC
CASSRRTSGLGEQFF
>TRBJ2-1|TRBD1|TRBV11-2|few
TGTGCCAGCAGCTTAGGGGACAGGGGGCACAATGAGCAGTTCTTC
CASSLGDRGHNEQFF
>TRBJ2-1|TRBD2|TRBV7-9|many
TGTGCCAGCAGCTGGCGGGGGGGCCAGGTCAATGAGCAGTTCTTC
CASSWRGGQVNEQFF
>TRBJ2-1|NA|TRBV10-2|few
TGCGCCAGCAGTGAGGGGGTCGCTGAGCAGTTCTTC
CASSEGVAEQFF
>TRBJ1-4|NA|TRBV5-7|few
TGTGCCAGCACCCCGCTCAGGAACCATGAAAAACTGTTTTTT
CASTPLRNHEKLFF
>TRBJ2-2|TRBD1|TRBV11-2|many
TGTGCCAGCAGCCTCCCTACAGGGGGCTCCACCGGGGAGCTGTTTTTT
CASSLPTGGSTGELFF
>TRBJ2-1|NA|TRBV19|once
TGTGCCAGTAGTCGGGGTGGAACTTACAATGAGCAGTTCTTC
CASSRGGTYNEQFF
>TRBJ1-4|NA|TRBV15|NA
TGTGCCACCAGCGACAGGTTCTCTAATGAAAAACTGTTTTTT
CATSDRFSNEKLFF
>TRBJ2-6|TRBD2|TRBV5-6|once
TGTGCCAGCAGCTTTCTTGGACTTAGCGGGGGGTATGGGGCCAACGTCCTGACTTTC
CASSFLGLSGGYGANVLTF
>TRBJ2-7|NA|TRBV7-2|NA
TGTGCCAGCAGCTCCGGGGACGCAACCTACGAGCAGTACTTC
CASSSGDATYEQYF
>TRBJ2-5|NA|TRBV25-1|NA
TGTGCCAGCAGTGAATTGGACGGACACCAAGAGACCCAGTACTTC
CASSELDGHQETQYF
>TRBJ2-7|NA|TRBV11-2|NA
TGTGCCAGCAGCTTAGAACTCCGGATCGGGCGGGCCTACGAGCAGTACTTC
CASSLELRIGRAYEQYF
>TRBJ2-1|TRBD2|TRBV6-1|many
TGTGCCAGCAGGGCTAGCGGGAGCGATGAGCAGTTCTTC
CASRASGSDEQFF
>TRBJ2-2|NA|TRBV24-1|NA
TGTGCCACCAGTGGGAACAGGGTCACCGGGGAGCTGTTTTTT
CATSGNRVTGELFF
>TRBJ2-6|NA|TRBV29-1|NA
TGCAGCGTTGAGGTCCCTGGGGCCAACGTCCTGACTTTC
CSVEVPGANVLTF
>TRBJ2-3|NA|TRBV28|few
TGTGCCAGCAGTCCCCCCTCGACAGTGTCTAGCACAGATACGCAGTATTTT
CASSPPSTVSSTDTQYF
>TRBJ2-7|TRBD2|TRBV6-1|NA
TGTGCCAGCAGACCTAGCGGGAGTAACGGCGAGCAGTACTTC
CASRPSGSNGEQYF
>TRBJ2-5|NA|TRBV19|few
TGTGCCAGTAGTCCAGGTGGTCAGACCCAGTACTTC
CASSPGGQTQYF